This TCR beta chain emerged from a study of metastatic and nonmetastatic thyroid tumors. About the study: Thyroid patients, malignant and benign, had repertoires compared across blood and tumor or nodule tissue.

This clone was picked up a small number of times. Every patient was untreated before thyroid surgery. The ends were cut back, 5 bases at V and 2 bases at J, with 13 bases in the middle. From germline, CDR1 is MDHEN and CDR2 SYDVKM. The length of the CDR3 is 14 residues. Original handling: Built for papillary thyroid cancer, a distant-metastasis classifier drew on CDR3 differences across clinicopathological groups. TCRdb called clones again from the PCR reads with MiXCR. The V and J calls and clone size are TCRdb's, not the authors'. The top ten hold roughly a fifth of the sample, which has about 6,000 clones, 25% to 30% seen once.

This TCR was sampled from a female donor with papillary thyroid cancer or a benign thyroid nodule (not recorded which). Some clones in this sample may be carry-over from other donors' samples. This rearrangement joins TRBV28 to TRBJ2-7; D is undetermined. The sequenced sample consisted of adjacent normal tissue. The CDR3 sequence: CASSPNGSPYEQYF. Written as DNA, the CDR3 is TGTGCCAGCAGTCCCAACGGGTCGCCCTACGAGCAGTACTTC. Looking up the rest from reference TRBV28 and TRBJ2-7 gives the full variable domain: DVKVTQSSRYLVKRTGEKVFLECVQDMDHENMFWYRQDPGLGLRLIYFSYDVKMKEKGDIPEGYSVSREKKERFSLILESASTNQTSMYLCASSPNGSPYEQYFGPGTRLTVT.